This TCR beta chain emerged from a study of T cell repertoires in cytomegalovirus infection. About the study: CMV infection and matching HLA type were both indicated by public TCR beta signatures.

Points from the study as a whole: Clonotype analysis showed dominance of the ex vivo response by HLA-C-restricted CMV-specific TCR beta clonotypes. Carriers of CMV and the relevant HLA type were discriminated by public TCR beta frequency.

This CDR3 is 14 amino acids long. Germline CDR1 reads MDHEN; CDR2 reads SYDVKM. With 7 bases removed from V and 9 bases from J, the gap between germline ends came to 19 bases. A single record per CDR3 protein comes from TCRdb applying MiXCR to the reads. The data contain 100,000 to 150,000 distinct CDR3 sequences, roughly 8.2% of them singletons. This clonotype was seen many times. Antigen unknown. Sequencing was performed on PBMCs. The sequence was obtained from a human donor in good health (CMV status not recorded). Some clones in this sample may be carry-over from other donors' samples. V usage is TRBV28 and J usage is TRBJ2-1, with D perhaps assigned TRBD1 or TRBD2 (6 bases each). CDR3 DNA sequence: TGTGCCAGCAACAACGACTGGGGGGCGCGTGAGCAGTTCTTC. It translates to CASNNDWGAREQFF.